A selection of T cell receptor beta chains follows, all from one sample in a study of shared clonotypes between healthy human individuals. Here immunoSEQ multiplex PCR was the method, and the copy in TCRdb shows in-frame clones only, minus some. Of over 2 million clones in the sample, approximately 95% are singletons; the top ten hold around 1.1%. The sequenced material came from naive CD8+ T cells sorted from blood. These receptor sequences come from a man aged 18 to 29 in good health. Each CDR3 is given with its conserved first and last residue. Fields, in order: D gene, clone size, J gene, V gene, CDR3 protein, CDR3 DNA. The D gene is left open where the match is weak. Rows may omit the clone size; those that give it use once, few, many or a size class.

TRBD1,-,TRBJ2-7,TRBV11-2,CASSLDLGQSVSYEQYF,TGTGCCAGCAGCTTAGATCTGGGACAGTCCGTCTCCTACGAGCAGTACTTC
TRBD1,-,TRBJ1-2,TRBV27,CASSSGTGESPYGYTF,TGTGCCAGCAGTAGCGGGACAGGGGAATCCCCCTATGGCTACACCTTC
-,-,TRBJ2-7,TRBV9,CASSVAQDSYEQYF,TGTGCCAGCAGTGTAGCCCAGGACAGCTACGAGCAGTACTTC
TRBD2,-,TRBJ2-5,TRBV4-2,CASSPGLAGGYQETQYF,TGTGCCAGCAGCCCCGGACTAGCGGGGGGTTACCAAGAGACCCAGTACTTC
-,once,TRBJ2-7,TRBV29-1,CSAQGYEQYF,TGCAGCGCCCAGGGGTACGAGCAGTACTTC
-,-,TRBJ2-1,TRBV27,CASHSLGSYNEQFF,TGTGCCAGCCATTCCCTTGGCTCCTACAATGAGCAGTTCTTC
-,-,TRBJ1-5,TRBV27,CASSNRGNQPQHF,TGTGCCAGCAGTAATAGGGGCAATCAGCCCCAGCATTTT
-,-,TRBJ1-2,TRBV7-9,CASSFPEAHFYGYTF,TGTGCCAGCAGCTTCCCGGAAGCACACTTCTATGGCTACACCTTC
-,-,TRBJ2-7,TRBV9,CASSSGPTYEQYF,TGTGCCAGCAGCTCGGGACCGACCTACGAGCAGTACTTC
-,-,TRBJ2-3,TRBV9,CASSVEWGGTDTQYF,TGTGCCAGCAGCGTAGAGTGGGGGGGCACAGATACGCAGTATTTT
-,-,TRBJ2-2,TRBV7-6,CASSFAGATGELFF,TGTGCCAGCAGCTTTGCAGGGGCCACCGGGGAGCTGTTTTTT
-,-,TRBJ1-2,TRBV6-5,CASSYGEDYGYTF,TGTGCCAGCAGTTACGGGGAGGACTATGGCTACACCTTC
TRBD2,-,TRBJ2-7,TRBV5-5,CASSSSRTSDYEQYF,TGTGCCAGCAGTAGTTCAAGGACTAGCGACTACGAGCAGTACTTC
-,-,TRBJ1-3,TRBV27,CASSPLASGNTIYF,TGTGCCAGCAGTCCCCTGGCCTCTGGAAACACCATATATTTT
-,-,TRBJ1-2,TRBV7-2,CASSFSTGMHYGYTF,TGTGCCAGCAGCTTCAGCACGGGGATGCACTATGGCTACACCTTC
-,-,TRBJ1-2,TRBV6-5,CASSYGGRDGYTF,TGTGCCAGCAGTTACGGGGGGCGCGATGGCTACACCTTC
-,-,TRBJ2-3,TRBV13,CASSSWSTDTQYF,TGTGCCAGCAGCTCTTGGAGCACAGATACGCAGTATTTT
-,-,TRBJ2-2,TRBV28,CASQGPTGELFF,TGTGCCAGTCAGGGTCCTACCGGGGAGCTGTTTTTT
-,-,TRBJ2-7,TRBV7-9,CASSAQGVEQYF,TGTGCCAGCAGCGCTCAGGGAGTCGAGCAGTACTTC
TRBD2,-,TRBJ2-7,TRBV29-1,CSVDGGVEQYF,TGCAGCGTTGATGGGGGGGTCGAGCAGTACTTC
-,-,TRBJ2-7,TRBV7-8,CASSPTLGYEQYF,TGTGCCAGCAGCCCCACGCTAGGTTACGAGCAGTACTTC
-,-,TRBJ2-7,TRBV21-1,CASSKVGVLSGRTDVYEQYF,TGTGCCAGCAGCAAAGTAGGGGTTTTAAGCGGGAGAACCGATGTCTACGAGCAGTACTTC
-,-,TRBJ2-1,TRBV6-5,CASSSDGAQFF,TGTGCCAGCAGCTCGGACGGGGCGCAGTTCTTC